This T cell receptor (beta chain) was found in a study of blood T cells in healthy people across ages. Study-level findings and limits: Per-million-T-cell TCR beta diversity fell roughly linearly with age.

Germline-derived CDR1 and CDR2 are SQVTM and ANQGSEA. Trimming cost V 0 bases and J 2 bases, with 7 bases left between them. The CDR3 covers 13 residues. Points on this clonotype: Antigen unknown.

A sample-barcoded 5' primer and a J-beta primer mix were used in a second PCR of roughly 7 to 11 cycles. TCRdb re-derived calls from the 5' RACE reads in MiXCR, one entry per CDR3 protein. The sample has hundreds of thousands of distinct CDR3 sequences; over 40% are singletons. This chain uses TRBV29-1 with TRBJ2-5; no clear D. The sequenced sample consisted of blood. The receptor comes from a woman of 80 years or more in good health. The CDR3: CSVEDARQETQYF. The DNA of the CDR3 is TGCAGCGTTGAAGATGCGCGGCAAGAGACCCAGTACTTC.